This T cell receptor (beta chain) was sequenced for a study of cytomegalovirus exposure and HLA in healthy donors. PCR used 60 Vbeta primers and 13 Jbeta primers. Clones were sequenced by immunoSEQ multiplex PCR, and TCRdb holds only the in-frame ones, with some missing. The sample consists of about 76,000 clones, about 75% of them appearing once. Findings of the study overall: CMV serostatus alone was available as immune exposure information. One later analysis reportedly identified an Asian-associated ancestry cluster that showed fewer N-insertions than the approximately 700-donor mean.

The CDR3 totals 15 residues. V shed 1 base, J shed 5 bases, and the junction held 7 bases outside the gene matches. Germline V lookup: CDR1 LNHDA, CDR2 SQIVND (reference sequence). This clone was detected only once. Its antigen is undetermined. The chain recombines TRBV19 with TRBJ2-5; the match to TRBD1 covers 7 bases. The receptor's source is a man between 60 and 75 years old in good health and CMV-seropositive. Material: PBMCs. The CDR3: CASSIGLRGLETQYF. The CDR3 nucleotides are TGTGCCAGTAGTATAGGATTGAGGGGGCTGGAGACCCAGTACTTC.